Included here is one TCR beta chain sequence, with context. The antigen is not known. This specimen belongs to a study of PD-L1 blockade in urothelial cancer. Study summary: Atezolizumab at 1,200 mg intravenously every 3 weeks was started by patients around 2014. Blood samples contained a median about 150,000 T cells. Findings of the study overall: By 3 weeks, tumor-associated blood clones had expanded more in durable-benefit patients.

The repertoire was sequenced with immunoSEQ multiplex PCR; TCRdb's copy has only in-frame clones and lacks some. This table holds about 130,000 clones, more than 70% found once. The time point here: peripheral blood 6 weeks after treatment start. The patients' disease, urothelial carcinoma, was locally advanced or metastatic. This CDR3 spans 13 amino acids. CDR1 MNHEY and CDR2 SVGAGI come from the germline V gene. The V and J ends lost 6 bases and 4 bases respectively, with 12 bases between them. This clonotype originated in a man aged 50-59 years with urothelial cancer. The chain carries TRBV6-5 and TRBJ1-2; D uncertain. Sequences were derived from PBMCs, sampled around atezolizumab (anti-PD-L1) treatment. The CDR3 is CASRGLGGYGYTF. Here the CDR3 DNA reads TGTGCCAGCAGGGGGTTAGGAGGCTATGGCTACACCTTC.